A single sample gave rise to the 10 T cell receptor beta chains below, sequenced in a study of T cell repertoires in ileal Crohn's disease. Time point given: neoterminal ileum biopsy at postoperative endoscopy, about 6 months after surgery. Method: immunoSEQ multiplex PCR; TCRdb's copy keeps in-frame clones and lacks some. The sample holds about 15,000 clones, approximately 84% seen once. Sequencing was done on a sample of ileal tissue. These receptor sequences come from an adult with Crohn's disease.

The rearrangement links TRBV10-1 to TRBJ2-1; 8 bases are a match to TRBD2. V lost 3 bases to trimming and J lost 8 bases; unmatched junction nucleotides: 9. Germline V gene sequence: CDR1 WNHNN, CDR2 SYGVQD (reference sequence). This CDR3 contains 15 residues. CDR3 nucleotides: TGCGCCAGCAGTGATCCGGGACTAGGGGTAGATGAGCAGTTCTTC. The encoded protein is CASSDPGLGVDEQFF.

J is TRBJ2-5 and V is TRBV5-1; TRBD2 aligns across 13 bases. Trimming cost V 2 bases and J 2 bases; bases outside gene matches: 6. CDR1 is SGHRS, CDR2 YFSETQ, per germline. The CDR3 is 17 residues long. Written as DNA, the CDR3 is TGCGCCAGCAGCTTAGGTACTAGCGGGGGGGGACAAGAGACCCAGTACTTC. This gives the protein CASSLGTSGGGQETQYF. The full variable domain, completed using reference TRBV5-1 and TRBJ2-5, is KAGVTQTPRYLIKTRGQQVTLSCSPISGHRSVSWYQQTPGQGLQFLFEYFSETQRNKGNFPGRFSGRQFSNSRSEMNVSTLELGDSALYLCASSLGTSGGGQETQYFGPGTRLLVL.

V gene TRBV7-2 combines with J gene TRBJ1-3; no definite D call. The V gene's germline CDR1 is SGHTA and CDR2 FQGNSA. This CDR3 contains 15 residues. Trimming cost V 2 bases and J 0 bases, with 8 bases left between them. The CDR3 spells CASSLMDYSGNTIYF. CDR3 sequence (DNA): TGTGCCAGCAGCTTAATGGACTACTCTGGAAACACCATATATTTT. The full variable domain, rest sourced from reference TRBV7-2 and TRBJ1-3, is GAGVSQSPSNKVTEKGKDVELRCDPISGHTALYWYRQSLGQGLEFLIYFQGNSAPDKSGLPSDRFSAERTGGSVSTLTIQRTQQEDSAVYLCASSLMDYSGNTIYFGEGSWLTVV.

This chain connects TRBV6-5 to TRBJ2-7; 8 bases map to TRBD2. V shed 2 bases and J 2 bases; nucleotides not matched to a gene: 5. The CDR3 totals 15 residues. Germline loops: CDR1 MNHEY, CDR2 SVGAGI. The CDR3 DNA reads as TGTGCCAGCAGTTACGTCGGACTAGCCGCCTACGAGCAGTACTTC. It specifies CASSYVGLAAYEQYF.

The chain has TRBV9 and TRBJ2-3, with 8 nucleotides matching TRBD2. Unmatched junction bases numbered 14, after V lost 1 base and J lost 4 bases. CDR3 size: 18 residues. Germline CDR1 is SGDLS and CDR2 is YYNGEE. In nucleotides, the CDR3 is TGTGCCAGCAGCGTAAGACCCGGTGACGGGAGGGTCTCAGATACGCAGTATTTT. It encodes CASSVRPGDGRVSDTQYF.

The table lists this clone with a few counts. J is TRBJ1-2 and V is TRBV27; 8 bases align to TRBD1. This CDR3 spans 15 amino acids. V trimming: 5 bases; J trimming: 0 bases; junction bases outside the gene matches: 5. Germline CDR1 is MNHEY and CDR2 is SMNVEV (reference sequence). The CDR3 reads CASSPRGQANYGYTF. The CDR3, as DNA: TGTGCCAGCAGTCCACGGGGACAGGCTAACTATGGCTACACCTTC.

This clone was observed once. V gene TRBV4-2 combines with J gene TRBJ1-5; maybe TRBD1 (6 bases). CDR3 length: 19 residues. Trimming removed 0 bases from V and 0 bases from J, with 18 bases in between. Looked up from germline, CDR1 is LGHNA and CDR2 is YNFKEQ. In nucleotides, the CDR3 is TGTGCCAGCAGCCAAGAAGGGCCGTCAAGGGGGATTAGCAATCAGCCCCAGCATTTT. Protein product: CASSQEGPSRGISNQPQHF.

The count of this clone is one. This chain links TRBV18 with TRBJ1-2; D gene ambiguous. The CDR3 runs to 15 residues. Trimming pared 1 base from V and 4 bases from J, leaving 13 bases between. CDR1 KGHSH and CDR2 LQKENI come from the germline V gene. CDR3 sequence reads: CASSPRTELTYGYTF. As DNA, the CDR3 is TGTGCCAGCTCACCACGCACAGAATTAACCTATGGCTACACCTTC.

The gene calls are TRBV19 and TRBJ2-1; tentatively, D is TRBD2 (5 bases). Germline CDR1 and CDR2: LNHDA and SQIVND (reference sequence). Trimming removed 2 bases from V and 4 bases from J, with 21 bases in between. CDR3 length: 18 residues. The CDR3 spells CASSISLLANALYNEQFF. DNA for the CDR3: TGTGCCAGTAGTATATCCCTCTTAGCGAACGCCCTATACAATGAGCAGTTCTTC.

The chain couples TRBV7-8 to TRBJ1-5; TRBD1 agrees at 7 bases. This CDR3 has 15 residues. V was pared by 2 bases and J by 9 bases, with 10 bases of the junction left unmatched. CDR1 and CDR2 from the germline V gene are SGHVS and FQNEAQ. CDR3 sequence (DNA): TGTGCCAGCAGCTTATCGACAGGGAGGAGGGCGCCCCAGCATTTT. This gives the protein CASSLSTGRRAPQHF.